This T cell receptor (beta chain) was identified during a study of T-cell reconstitution after alpha-beta-depleted transplantation in children. J lost 10 bases, V lost 10 bases, and 15 bases had no gene match. The germline gives CDR1 SGHVS, CDR2 FQNEAQ. CDR3 size: 15 residues. This clonotype was seen only a few times. Unique molecular identifiers tagged the TCRbeta library. TCRdb ran MiXCR on the PCR reads and lists one entry per CDR3 protein. The data contain fewer than 550,000 distinct CDR3 sequences, about 11% of them singletons. The chain has TRBV7-8 and TRBJ1-6, with TRBD1 matching over 8 bases. The specimen comprised PBMCs from the stem cell graft donor, sampled from the stem cell graft. This receptor was taken from a human donor who donated a stem cell graft to a child with acute myeloid leukemia. The CDR3 region has the DNA TGTGCCACTAGGACAGGGTGGAATTCAGGGTCACCCCTCCACTTT. Translating it yields CATRTGWNSGSPLHF.